Presented here are 32 T cell receptor beta chains from one specimen sequenced in a study of blood T cell repertoires in COVID-19. Libraries were prepared by immunoSEQ multiplex PCR; TCRdb keeps only in-frame clonotypes and omits some of them. The sample lists hundreds of thousands of clones; almost 85% were seen once. The sequenced material came from peripheral blood. Every receptor here comes from a human donor in a cohort sampled during active COVID-19.

The chain joins TRBV10-3 to TRBJ2-7; TRBD1 is a possible D gene (6 bases). V lost 2 bases, J lost 2 bases, and 13 bases lay in between. The germline CDR1 and CDR2 sequences are ENHRY and SYGVKD. The CDR3 totals 15 residues. CDR3 in amino acids: CAISERQQGPYEQYF. In DNA form, the CDR3 reads TGTGCCATCAGTGAGAGACAACAGGGACCCTACGAGCAGTACTTC.

The rearrangement links TRBV6-5 to TRBJ1-1; 11 bases agree with TRBD1. This CDR3 has 15 residues. The ends lost 8 bases at V and 0 bases at J; junction bases unmatched: 5. The germline gives CDR1 MNHEY, CDR2 SVGAGI. CDR3 nucleotide sequence: TGTGCCAGCGAGGGACAGGGGGTATTGAACACTGAAGCTTTCTTT. It codes for CASEGQGVLNTEAFF.

This chain uses TRBV24-1 with TRBJ2-1, with D possibly TRBD1 on 6 matching bases. Trimming shortened V by 10 bases and J by 6 bases, and 21 bases separated the two germline ends. Germline V CDR1 and CDR2: KGHDR, SFDVKD. CDR3 length: 15 residues. CDR3 sequence (DNA): TGTGCCACTTCTGTGGTGGGGACAAAGGCCAATGAGCAGTTCTTC. It encodes CATSVVGTKANEQFF.

This clone was counted once. The rearrangement uses TRBV10-3 and TRBJ2-3, with 8 nucleotides matching TRBD1. Germline assignment: CDR1 ENHRY and CDR2 SYGVKD. The CDR3 covers 14 residues. The V and J ends lost 6 bases and 1 base, in that order; junction bases with no gene match: 3. CDR3 nucleotides: TGTGCCATCAGCCCGGGACAGGGCACAGATACGCAGTATTTT. Amino acid sequence: CAISPGQGTDTQYF.

The rearrangement links TRBV30 to TRBJ2-2, with no clear D. The CDR3 totals 11 residues. Germline V gene data show CDR1 as GTSNPN and CDR2 as SVGIG (reference sequence). Trimming pared 3 bases from V and 6 bases from J, leaving 5 bases between. The CDR3 coding sequence is TGTGCCTGGAGCGAGGCCGGGGAGCTGTTTTTT. Translated: CAWSEAGELFF.

V is TRBV28 and J is TRBJ2-7; tentatively, D is TRBD1 (6 bases). Germline-derived CDR1 and CDR2 are MDHEN and SYDVKM. V was trimmed by 2 bases and J by 0 bases, leaving 11 bases between them. The CDR3 contains 15 residues. As DNA, the CDR3 is TGTGCCAGCAGTTTAAAGGGGACAAACTCCTACGAGCAGTACTTC. The encoded protein is CASSLKGTNSYEQYF.

The V and J genes are TRBV29-1 and TRBJ2-1; D is unresolved. V lost 7 bases, J lost 9 bases, and 13 bases lay in between. The CDR3 extends over 11 amino acids. Germline CDR1 is SQVTM and CDR2 is ANQGSEA. CDR3 in amino acids: CSAPDFGEQFF. In DNA, the CDR3 is TGCAGCGCCCCCGACTTTGGTGAGCAGTTCTTC.

A single count supports this clone. The chain couples TRBV7-2 to TRBJ2-5; 7 bases are shared with TRBD2. Germline V CDR1 and CDR2: SGHTA, FQGNSA. With V trimmed by 2 bases and J by 6 bases, 6 bases remained unmatched. The CDR3 consists of 14 residues. The CDR3, as DNA: TGTGCCAGCAGCTTAAGTGGACTAGTAAAGACCCAGTACTTC. Residues: CASSLSGLVKTQYF.

The V gene is TRBV7-3, the J gene TRBJ2-3, with TRBD2 identical over 7 bases. This CDR3 is 15 amino acids long. J lost 3 bases, V lost 5 bases, and 8 bases had no gene match. CDR1 is SGHTA and CDR2 is FQGTGA in the germline V gene. DNA of the CDR3: TGTGCCAGCAGCCAACGATTCGGGGGGACAGATACGCAGTATTTT. The encoded protein is CASSQRFGGTDTQYF. Complete variable domain (other parts from reference TRBV7-3 and TRBJ2-3): GAGVSQTPSNKVTEKGKYVELRCDPISGHTALYWYRQSLGQGPEFLIYFQGTGAADDSGLPNDRFFAVRPEGSVSTLKIQRTERGDSAVYLCASSQRFGGTDTQYFGPGTRLTVL.

CDR3 in amino acids: CASRSTQGLAVYNEQFF. The CDR3 DNA sequence: TGTGCCAGCAGATCTACCCAGGGACTAGCGGTCTACAATGAGCAGTTCTTC. The genes are TRBV2 and TRBJ2-1; 11 positions agree with TRBD2. The CDR3 totals 17 residues. Germline-derived CDR1 and CDR2 are SNHLY and FYNNEI. V lost 6 bases and J lost 3; bases outside the gene matches: 10.

This chain's CDR3 is CASRPVDRSTTDTQYF. The CDR3 region has the DNA TGCGCCAGCAGACCGGTCGACAGATCCACCACAGATACGCAGTATTTT. The chain uses TRBV5-1 and TRBJ2-3; D is perhaps TRBD1 (5 bases). Trimming left V 5 bases short and J 2 bases short, with 18 bases between. The CDR3 covers 16 residues. Germline CDR1 and CDR2: SGHRS and YFSETQ.

The J gene is TRBJ1-1, the V gene TRBV6-5; D not resolved. The CDR3 covers 12 residues. V gave up 6 bases and J gave up 4 bases, with 9 bases separating them. Germline V gives CDR1 MNHEY, CDR2 SVGAGI. CDR3 in DNA: TGTGCCAGCAGGGAGGGCCGCACTGAAGCTTTCTTT. Protein: CASREGRTEAFF.

The rearrangement links TRBV4-2 to TRBJ1-2, with D uncertain. This CDR3 is built from 14 residues. Germline CDR1 reads LGHNA; CDR2 reads YNFKEQ. Trimming removed 4 bases from V and 3 bases from J, with 12 bases in between. This CDR3 reads CASSLEVKDYGYTF. The CDR3 DNA sequence: TGTGCCAGCAGCCTGGAGGTGAAGGACTATGGCTACACCTTC.

The table lists this clone with a count of one. The rearrangement links TRBV30 to TRBJ2-3; 7 positions match TRBD1. V shed 6 bases and J 2 bases; nucleotides not matched to a gene: 11. The CDR3 loop spans 15 amino acids. CDR1 GTSNPN and CDR2 SVGIG come from the germline V gene (reference sequence). The CDR3 nucleotides read TGTGCCTGTTTATTACAGGGGCCCATCACAGATACGCAGTATTTT. This gives the protein CACLLQGPITDTQYF.

This chain uses TRBV5-1 with TRBJ2-3; 7 bases map to TRBD2. The CDR3 has 14 residues. V trimming: 5 bases; J trimming: 0 bases; junction bases outside the gene matches: 3. CDR1 is SGHRS, CDR2 YFSETQ, per germline. CDR3 in amino acids: CASSVGGSTDTQYF. The CDR3, as DNA: TGCGCCAGCAGTGTCGGGGGGAGCACAGATACGCAGTATTTT. The full variable domain, completed using reference TRBV5-1 and TRBJ2-3, is KAGVTQTPRYLIKTRGQQVTLSCSPISGHRSVSWYQQTPGQGLQFLFEYFSETQRNKGNFPGRFSGRQFSNSRSEMNVSTLELGDSALYLCASSVGGSTDTQYFGPGTRLTVL.

J is TRBJ2-3 and V is TRBV25-1; 10 positions agree with TRBD2. The J segment lost 1 base and the V segment lost 6 bases, leaving 7 bases of the junction unmatched. Germline V gene data show CDR1 as MGHDK and CDR2 as SYGVNS. This CDR3 has 16 residues. The CDR3 DNA reads TGTGCCAGCAGCCTTCTCCTAGCGGGGGGCACAGATACGCAGTATTTT. Its translation is CASSLLLAGGTDTQYF. Looking up the rest from reference TRBV25-1 and TRBJ2-3 gives the full variable domain: EADIYQTPRYLVIGTGKKITLECSQTMGHDKMYWYQQDPGMELHLIHYSYGVNSTEKGDLSSESTVSRIRTEHFPLTLESARPSHTSQYLCASSLLLAGGTDTQYFGPGTRLTVL.

The chain recombines TRBV5-6 with TRBJ1-5, with TRBD1 matching 7 bases. J lost 5 bases, V lost 4 bases, and 3 bases had no gene match. Germline CDR1 and CDR2: SGHDT and YYEEEE. The CDR3 is 13 amino acids. DNA of the CDR3: TGTGCCAGCAGCCTACAGGGGCATCAGCCCCAGCATTTT. Amino acids: CASSLQGHQPQHF.

The chain carries TRBV2 and TRBJ2-2; TRBD2 might be the D (6 bases). The CDR3 runs 13 residues. The germline V and J ends were trimmed by 7 bases and 5 bases, with 11 bases remaining between them. Germline CDR1 reads SNHLY; CDR2 reads FYNNEI. The DNA for the CDR3 is TGTGCCAGCAAAGAGGGAGGAACCGGGGAGCTGTTTTTT. It specifies CASKEGGTGELFF.

This chain joins TRBV7-8 and TRBJ1-5; a weak D match, TRBD1 (6 bases). The CDR3 is 14 amino acids. V lost 1 base, J lost 7 bases, and 11 bases lay in between. CDR1 and CDR2 from the germline V gene are SGHVS and FQNEAQ. The CDR3: CASSLGGRGQPQHF. CDR3 nucleotide sequence: TGTGCCAGCAGCTTAGGCGGCAGGGGACAGCCCCAGCATTTT.

The chain joins TRBV6-5 to TRBJ1-4; 8 bases line up with TRBD1. This CDR3 comprises 13 residues. The germline V gene encodes CDR1 MNHEY and CDR2 SVGAGI. Germline trimming cut 9 bases from V and 3 bases from J; bases unmatched to any gene: 3. The CDR3 loop reads CASGQGSNEKLFF. The CDR3 nucleotides read TGTGCCAGTGGACAGGGTTCTAATGAAAAACTGTTTTTT.

This sequence joins TRBV15 and TRBJ1-1; unclear D gene. The CDR3 runs 14 residues. From germline, CDR1 is LNHNV and CDR2 YYDKDF (reference sequence). The V and J ends lost 0 bases and 0 bases respectively, with 5 bases between them. The DNA of the CDR3 is TGTGCCACCAGCAGAGATGCAGTGAACACTGAAGCTTTCTTT. Its translation is CATSRDAVNTEAFF. Together with reference TRBV15 and TRBJ1-1, the CDR3 gives the full variable domain: DAMVIQNPRYQVTQFGKPVTLSCSQTLNHNVMYWYQQKSSQAPKLLFHYYDKDFNNEADTPDNFQSRRPNTSFCFLDIRSPGLGDTAMYLCATSRDAVNTEAFFGQGTRLTVV.

The J gene is TRBJ1-2, the V gene TRBV9; 7 bases are shared with TRBD1. Unmatched junction bases numbered 6, after V lost 4 bases and J lost 6 bases. The CDR3 covers 13 residues. Germline CDR1 reads SGDLS; CDR2 reads YYNGEE. CDR3: CASSKTGYDGYTF. In nucleotides, the CDR3 is TGTGCCAGCAGCAAGACAGGGTATGATGGCTACACCTTC.

The chain links TRBV27 to TRBJ1-4; D gene unclear. The CDR3 spans 18 residues. Trimming removed 2 bases at V and 3 bases at J, with 19 bases between. The germline V gene has CDR1 MNHEY and CDR2 SMNVEV (reference sequence). This chain's CDR3 is CASSLIAPVLRPNEKLFF. The CDR3 DNA sequence: TGTGCCAGCAGTTTAATAGCCCCGGTATTGCGACCTAATGAAAAACTGTTTTTT.

In regard to this clone: This same CDR3 is encoded by further DNA sequences in the sample. The chain uses TRBV7-3 and TRBJ2-3; 11 bases match TRBD2. The J segment lost 4 bases and the V segment lost 8 bases, leaving 5 bases of the junction unmatched. The CDR3 runs 14 residues. The germline V gene has CDR1 SGHTA and CDR2 FQGTGA. This CDR3 is CASSRLAGPDTQYF. CDR3 sequence (DNA): TGTGCCAGCTCCAGACTAGCGGGGCCAGATACGCAGTATTTT. The full variable domain, in which reference TRBV7-3 and TRBJ2-3 provide the parts outside the CDR3, is GAGVSQTPSNKVTEKGKYVELRCDPISGHTALYWYRQSLGQGPEFLIYFQGTGAADDSGLPNDRFFAVRPEGSVSTLKIQRTERGDSAVYLCASSRLAGPDTQYFGPGTRLTVL.

The chain links TRBV7-2 to TRBJ2-1; possibly TRBD1 for D (5 bases). Trimming removed 10 bases from V and 4 bases from J, with 8 bases in between. The CDR3 is made up of 11 amino acids. In germline, CDR1 is SGHTA, CDR2 FQGNSA. The CDR3 DNA reads TGTGCCATTCAGGGTTACAATGAGCAGTTCTTC. It yields the protein CAIQGYNEQFF.

This clone was seen just once. The rearrangement joins TRBV19 to TRBJ1-3, with TRBD1 matching 8 bases. With V trimmed by 7 bases and J by 2 bases, 10 bases remained unmatched. The CDR3 runs 16 residues. The germline V gene encodes CDR1 LNHDA and CDR2 SQIVND (reference sequence). CDR3 residues: CASTALQGVTGNTIYF. CDR3 DNA sequence: TGTGCCAGTACCGCTCTACAGGGGGTTACTGGAAACACCATATATTTT.

V gene TRBV24-1 combines with J gene TRBJ2-7, with D maybe TRBD2 (6 bases). CDR3 length equals 13 residues. Trimming took 4 bases from V and 7 from J, leaving 13 bases between them. Germline CDR1 and CDR2: KGHDR and SFDVKD. CDR3 sequence: CATSDRLVREQYF. The CDR3 coding sequence is TGTGCCACCAGTGACAGACTAGTCAGGGAGCAGTACTTC.

This clone was seen once. J is TRBJ2-7 and V is TRBV2, with D possibly being TRBD1 (5 bases). The CDR3 is 13 residues long. Trimming left V 6 bases short and J 1 base short, with 10 bases between. Germline V lookup: CDR1 SNHLY, CDR2 FYNNEI. CDR3 DNA: TGTGCCAGCAGCGTAGGGGCATCCTACGAGCAGTACTTC. The encoded protein is CASSVGASYEQYF.

This clone has just one count. The chain couples TRBV10-3 to TRBJ1-1, with D maybe TRBD1 (6 bases). This CDR3 region has 14 residues. V lost 3 bases to trimming and J lost 5 bases, with 13 bases between them. Germline assignment: CDR1 ENHRY and CDR2 SYGVKD. The CDR3 nucleotides read TGTGCCATCAGTGAAAGGACAGAGTCAACTGAAGCTTTCTTT. Amino acids: CAISERTESTEAFF.

The CDR3 nucleotides read TGTGCCAGCAGCCCCGGGACAGATCAAGAGACCCAGTACTTC. Its translation: CASSPGTDQETQYF. The V gene is TRBV7-3, the J gene TRBJ2-5; 7 nucleotides line up with TRBD1. The CDR3 covers 14 residues. The V gene end was trimmed by 5 bases and the J gene end by 2 bases; junction bases not matched to a gene: 5. Germline CDR1 reads SGHTA; CDR2 reads FQGTGA.

The chain recombines TRBV4-1 with TRBJ1-5, with D perhaps TRBD1 (6 bases). Trimming removed 1 base from V and 2 bases from J, with 15 bases in between. Per germline, CDR1 MGHRA and CDR2 YSYEKL. The CDR3 is 17 amino acids. For the CDR3, the DNA is TGCGCCAGCAGCCAAGGGCCGCTGTACAGGGGCAATCAGCCCCAGCATTTT. Protein: CASSQGPLYRGNQPQHF.

The rearrangement uses TRBV6-1 and TRBJ1-2; maybe TRBD1 (6 bases). This CDR3 comprises 15 residues. From germline, CDR1 is MNHNS and CDR2 SASEGT. V was cut by 2 bases and J by 0 bases, with 10 bases left in between. CDR3 sequence: CASSEWGQSNYGYTF. In DNA, the CDR3 is TGTGCCAGCAGTGAATGGGGGCAATCTAACTATGGCTACACCTTC.